This TCR beta chain originates from a study of tissue T cells after allogeneic stem cell transplantation (dated by TCRdb to between 2020 and 2023). Some background on the complete study: The study profiled TCR beta repertoires in many tissues obtained from research autopsies of patients with and without GVHD, and also in mouse models of GVHD. The human arm was a prospective observational study without blinding or randomization.

CDR1 and CDR2 are read off the germline V gene as MSHET and SYDVDS. The CDR3 holds 13 amino acids from the cysteine to the phenylalanine. Shown are 36 bases from within the CDR3, in frame from base 1. At the junction V is shortened by 6 bases and J by 1 base, with 9 bases in between. Libraries were constructed by the immunoSEQ multiplex PCR assay. Adaptive Biotechnologies performed TCRbeta CDR3 sequencing at survey depth and reported CDR3 sequences, V/J genes, productive frequency, and template counts. TCR beta CDR3 regions were amplified from genomic DNA rather than RNA. The study's processing was this. Jensen-Shannon divergence served to quantify pairwise repertoire overlap between tissues, with 0 meaning identical and 1 meaning complete divergence. Tissues were clustered by single-linkage agglomerative hierarchical clustering of pairwise JSD values, and the clustering results were displayed as dendrograms. GLIPH2 was run on all patient samples with simulation_depth 1000, kmer_min_depth 3 and cdr3_length_cutoff 8, and groups with more than two unique CDR3s were retained. A standardized tissue-overlap score was generated by extrapolating Jaccard GLIPH-group overlap across patients to a standard repertoire size of 1000 clones. Linear mixed-effect models, with tissue included as a fixed effect and individual included as a random effect, were used to assess associations of diversity with clinical or experimental variables. This immuneACCESS table, as held by TCRdb, lists in-frame sequences with V and J called but not all clones. Of the missing ones, under half trace to an unresolved V gene in checked studies; the others have no known cause. For V, J and clone size, that table is used; D and trimming come from the DNA. For this sample the table gives 6,500 to 7,500 clones, of which 68% were detected only once. The top ten clonotypes cover about 0.84% of the sample.

The full study reports these points: The study did not establish which tissue TCRs were alloreactive or antigen-specific, and some clones may have been host cells that persisted. Not many T cell clones showed up in more than one patient, yet clustering based on motifs uncovered repertoire signatures that were shared across patients in a tissue-specific way. Within patients, how anatomically similar the tissues were was a key factor in shaping TCR repertoire composition, regardless of disease or transplant status. The patient cohort was small and clinically heterogeneous, and sampling depth was acknowledged as a limitation. In both patients and mice, only a limited portion of the TCR repertoire detected in tissues was captured by blood and spleen T cells.

A word on this clone: This clone's antigen is unknown. Since the receptor is from a mouse, mouse gene names and germline sequences apply. The read falls 1 residue short of the CDR3 end, and the missing part is taken from the germline J gene.

The source material was blood. This chain is built from TRBV29 and TRBJ1-1; the D gene remains uncertain. The clonotype comes from a female BALB/c mouse in good health. This line of mice carries MHC haplotype H2-d. The CDR3 protein: CASSRRKNTEVFF. CDR3 DNA, as far as it was read: TGTGCTAGCAGCAGGAGGAAAAACACAGAAGTCTTC.